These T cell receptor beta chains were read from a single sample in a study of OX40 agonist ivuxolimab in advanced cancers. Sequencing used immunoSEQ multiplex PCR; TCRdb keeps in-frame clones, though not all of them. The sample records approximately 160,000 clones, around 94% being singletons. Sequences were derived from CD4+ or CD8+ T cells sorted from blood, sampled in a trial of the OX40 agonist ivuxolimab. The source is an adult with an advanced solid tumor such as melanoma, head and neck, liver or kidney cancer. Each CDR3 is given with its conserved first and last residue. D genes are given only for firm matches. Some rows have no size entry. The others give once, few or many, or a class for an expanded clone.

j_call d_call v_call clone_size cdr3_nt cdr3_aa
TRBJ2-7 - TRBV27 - TGTGCCAGCAGTTTATCGGCTAGCGCCTCCTACGAGCAGTACTTC CASSLSASASYEQYF
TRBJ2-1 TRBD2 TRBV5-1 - TGCGCCAGCAGTGCTAGCATTTTAGCGGGGGGCACCTACAATGAGCAGTTCTTC CASSASILAGGTYNEQFF
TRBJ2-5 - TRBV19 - TGTGCCAGTAGTACCGGACGATGGGGGACCCCAGAGACCCAGTACTTC CASSTGRWGTPETQYF
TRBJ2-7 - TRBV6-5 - TGTGCCAGCAGTCGAGCCGCGACAGACTCCTACGAGCAGTACTTC CASSRAATDSYEQYF
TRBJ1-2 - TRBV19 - TGTGCCAGTAGTATAGATCTCGACAGCACCGCCTATGGCTACACCTTC CASSIDLDSTAYGYTF
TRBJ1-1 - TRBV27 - TGTGCCAGCAGTCCATCGTCGGTGGGGAACACTGAAGCTTTCTTT CASSPSSVGNTEAFF
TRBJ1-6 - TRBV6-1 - TGTGCCAGCAGTGAAAGGTACTCTAATTCACCCCTCCACTTT CASSERYSNSPLHF
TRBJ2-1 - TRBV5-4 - TGTGCCAGCAGCTTGGACGGCGGCACCTACAATGAGCAGTTCTTC CASSLDGGTYNEQFF
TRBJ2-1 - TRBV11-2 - TGTGCCAGCAGTGGTGTCGGGACTGTGTACAATGAGCAGTTCTTC CASSGVGTVYNEQFF
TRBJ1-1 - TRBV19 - TGTGCCAGTAGTATCGGACTCCCTAAAAGGGAAGCTTTCTTT CASSIGLPKREAFF
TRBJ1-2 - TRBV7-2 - TGTGCCAGCAGCCCCGTGGGCGGGGTCTATGGCTACACCTTC CASSPVGGVYGYTF
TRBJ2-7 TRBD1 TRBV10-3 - TGTGCCATCAGTGGGGGACAGGGGGCGCCGGACGAGCAGTACTTC CAISGGQGAPDEQYF
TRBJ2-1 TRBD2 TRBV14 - TGTGCCAGCAGCCAAGATAGACTAGCGGGAGGGTGGTCCATACTATACAATGAGCAGTTCTTC CASSQDRLAGGWSILYNEQFF
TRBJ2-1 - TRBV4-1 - TGCGCCAGCAGCCAAGGGACAACAACTGAGCAGTTCTTC CASSQGTTTEQFF
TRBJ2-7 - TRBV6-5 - TGTGCCAGCAGCCGAGGGGGATCCTACGAGCAGTACTTC CASSRGGSYEQYF
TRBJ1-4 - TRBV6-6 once TGTGCCAGCACCGGAAGATGGGGTAGGGAGGAAAAACTGTTTTTT CASTGRWGREEKLFF
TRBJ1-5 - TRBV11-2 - TGTGCCAGCAGCTTGGGAAGGGGGGCCTCTCAGCCCCAGCATTTT CASSLGRGASQPQHF
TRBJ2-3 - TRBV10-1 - TGCGCCAGACAGGTAACGGATACGCAGTATTTT CARQVTDTQYF
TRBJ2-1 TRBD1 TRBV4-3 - TGCGCCAGCAGCCACGGACAGGGAATCAATGAGCAGTTCTTC CASSHGQGINEQFF
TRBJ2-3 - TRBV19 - TGTGCCAGTAGTATTTCGGCCCTGACAGATACGCAGTATTTT CASSISALTDTQYF
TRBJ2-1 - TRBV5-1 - TGCGCCAGCAGCCCACAGGTCGTTAGCTCCTACAATGAGCAGTTCTTC CASSPQVVSSYNEQFF
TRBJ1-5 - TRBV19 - TGTGCCAGTAGTATGTTCTCAGGGGCGCTTAGGCAGCCCCAGCATTTT CASSMFSGALRQPQHF
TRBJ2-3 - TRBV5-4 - TGTGCCAGCAGCCGCCGCCAGCCTACAGATACGCAGTATTTT CASSRRQPTDTQYF
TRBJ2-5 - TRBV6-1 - TGTGCCAGCAGTGCCGACAGGTATATAGAGACCCAGTACTTC CASSADRYIETQYF
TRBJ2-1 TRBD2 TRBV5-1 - TGCGCCAGCAGTTTCCTAGCGGGGTTAGGCAATGAGCAGTTCTTC CASSFLAGLGNEQFF
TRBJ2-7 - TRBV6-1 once TGTGCCAGCAGATTGGACAGTTTCTACGAGCAGTACTTC CASRLDSFYEQYF
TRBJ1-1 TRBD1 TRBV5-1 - TGCGCCAGCAGCCCTCTGACAGGGAGGATGAACACTGAAGCTTTCTTT CASSPLTGRMNTEAFF
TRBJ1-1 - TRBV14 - TGTGCCAGCAGCCGCAACACAGGGTCTGACGCTGAAGCTTTCTTT CASSRNTGSDAEAFF
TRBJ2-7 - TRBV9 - TGTGCCAGCAGCGTAGGGTCAGGGGCCCACGAGCAGTACTTC CASSVGSGAHEQYF
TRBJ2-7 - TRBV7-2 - TGTGCCAGCAGCTTACCGGGGAGCTCCTACGAGCAGTACTTC CASSLPGSSYEQYF
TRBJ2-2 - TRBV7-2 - TGTGCCAGCAGCTTCAGTGAGCTCGCCGGGGAGCTGTTTTTT CASSFSELAGELFF
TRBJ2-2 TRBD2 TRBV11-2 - TGTGCCAGCAGCCTTGGACTAGCGGGGGGGCCGAACACCGGGGAGCTGTTTTTT CASSLGLAGGPNTGELFF
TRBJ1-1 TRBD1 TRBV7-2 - TGTGCCAGCAGCTCACAGGGGCGAGACACTGAAGCTTTCTTT CASSSQGRDTEAFF
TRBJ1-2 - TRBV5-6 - TGTGCCAGCAGCTTGCCTCAGAACTATGGCTACACCTTC CASSLPQNYGYTF
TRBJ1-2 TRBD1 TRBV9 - TGTGCCAGCAGCGTAGGGGGACAGGGAATTGACTATGGCTACACCTTC CASSVGGQGIDYGYTF